Each of the 22 T cell receptor beta chains below was sequenced from the same sample in a study of identical twins. TCRdb analysed the 5' RACE reads with MiXCR anew, one entry per CDR3 protein. The data contain just over 500,000 distinct CDR3 sequences, 20% to 25% of them singletons. The same sample was also studied in work on T cells expressing NK-cell markers.

The sequenced sample was CD4+ T cells sorted from blood. The receptors originated from a woman aged 18-30 years in good health.

The CDR3 is CASSSTGTDYTF. The CDR3, as DNA: TGTGCCAGCAGCTCCACAGGGACGGACTACACCTTC. The rearrangement joins TRBV5-5 to TRBJ1-2; tentative D call: TRBD1 (6 bases). V was shortened by 3 bases and J by 10 bases, with 13 bases between the two germline ends. This CDR3 spans 12 amino acids. Germline CDR1 and CDR2: SGHKS and YYEKEE (reference sequence).

This clonotype was seen a few times. This chain connects TRBV29-1 to TRBJ2-7; 7 bases match TRBD1. With 7 bases clipped from V and 0 bases from J, the junction kept 9 bases outside the gene matches. The CDR3 has 14 amino acids. Per the germline V gene, CDR1 is SQVTM and CDR2 is ANQGSEA. CDR3 protein: CSGLRDSNSYEQYF. The DNA of the CDR3 is TGCAGCGGCCTCCGGGACAGCAACTCCTACGAGCAGTACTTC.

This clonotype was counted only a few times. This CDR3 fails to terminate in the conserved phenylalanine or tryptophan, so it likely reflects a read error. No DNA is shown, since the ends of the CDR3 on it are uncertain; the CDR3 is the one TCRdb lists. This chain links TRBV7-2 with TRBJ1-2; TRBD1, as called in the table, went unchecked against the DNA. CDR1 SGHTA and CDR2 FQGNSA come from the germline V gene. Ends included, the CDR3 has 13 residues. CDR3 amino acids: CASSLRQGGLTDS.

This chain links TRBV6-5 with TRBJ2-5; D perhaps matches TRBD1 (5 bases). CDR3 length: 15 amino acids. CDR1 and CDR2 from the germline V gene are MNHEY and SVGAGI. The V and J ends lost 3 bases and 5 bases respectively, with 16 bases between them. The DNA of the CDR3 is TGTGCCAGCAGTTATTATGACGCGAAGGGGGAGACCCAGTACTTC. This codes for CASSYYDAKGETQYF.

The sample holds a few counts of this clonotype. This rearrangement joins TRBV20-1 to TRBJ1-6, with 7 bases lining up with TRBD1. Unmatched junction bases numbered 8, after V lost 0 bases and J lost 6 bases. The CDR3 runs to 16 residues. Germline V gene sequence: CDR1 DFQATT, CDR2 SNEGSKA (reference sequence). In DNA, the CDR3 is TGCAGTGCTAGAGATAGGGAGGGGGCACGTAATTCACCCCTCCACTTT. Protein: CSARDREGARNSPLHF.

This clonotype has at least ten counts. This chain links TRBV7-2 with TRBJ2-1; D may be TRBD2 (6 bases). CDR3 length: 14 amino acids. The V end was cut by 5 bases, the J end by 2 bases, with 10 bases between. The germline gives CDR1 SGHTA, CDR2 FQGNSA. The CDR3 sequence is CASSGGFAYNEQFF. The CDR3 nucleotides read TGTGCCAGCAGCGGGGGGTTCGCCTACAATGAGCAGTTCTTC.

This rearrangement joins TRBV12-5 to TRBJ2-5; D uncertain. This CDR3 contains 12 residues. Germline V gene data show CDR1 as LGHNT and CDR2 as FRNRAP. V lost 0 bases, J lost 5 bases, and 4 bases lay in between. The CDR3 DNA is TGTGCTAGTGGTTTGGTGGTCGAGACCCAGTACTTC. Residues: CASGLVVETQYF. Based on the CDR3 plus reference TRBV12-5 and TRBJ2-5, the full variable domain is DARVTQTPRHKVTEMGQEVTMRCQPILGHNTVFWYRQTMMQGLELLAYFRNRAPLDDSGMPKDRFSAEMPDATLATLKIQPSEPRDSAVYFCASGLVVETQYFGPGTRLLVL.

Only a few counts were recorded for this clonotype. The V and J genes are TRBV30 and TRBJ2-1, with 16 bases identical to TRBD2. CDR1 is GTSNPN, CDR2 SVGIG, per germline (reference sequence). V trimming: 5 bases; J trimming: 7 bases; junction bases outside the gene matches: 5. The CDR3 consists of 15 residues. This CDR3 reads CAWGPGLAGGNEQFF. CDR3 DNA: TGTGCCTGGGGGCCGGGACTAGCGGGAGGGAATGAGCAGTTCTTC.

In its sample, this clonotype was seen a few times. The chain combines TRBV30 with TRBJ2-5; 9 bases fit TRBD1. Trimming at V came to 5 bases and at J to 5 bases, leaving 12 bases not matched to a gene. This CDR3 spans 15 amino acids. Germline CDR1 is GTSNPN and CDR2 is SVGIG (reference sequence). The CDR3 protein is CAWGKTGGNWETQYF. In DNA, the CDR3 is TGTGCCTGGGGGAAAACAGGGGGCAACTGGGAGACCCAGTACTTC.

This chain uses TRBV4-3 with TRBJ2-6, with unresolved D. V lost 1 base and J lost 0, with 7 bases in between. This CDR3 has 16 residues. Germline V gene data show CDR1 as LGHNA and CDR2 as YSLEER. The CDR3 spells CASSQVLSSGANVLTF. The CDR3, as DNA: TGCGCCAGCAGCCAAGTACTGAGCTCTGGGGCCAACGTCCTGACTTTC.

This clonotype occurred many times. The rearrangement uses TRBV20-1 and TRBJ1-1, with 8 bases lining up with TRBD1. The V segment lost 3 bases and the J segment 5 bases; nucleotides outside the gene matches: 14. The CDR3 has 16 amino acids. The germline gives CDR1 DFQATT, CDR2 SNEGSKA (reference sequence). CDR3 in amino acids: CSASDPRTGWRTEAFF. The CDR3 DNA reads as TGCAGTGCTAGCGACCCGAGGACAGGGTGGAGGACTGAAGCTTTCTTT.

V and J are TRBV6-1 and TRBJ2-1, with TRBD2 as a possible D gene (7 bases). CDR1 is MNHNS and CDR2 is SASEGT in the germline V gene. V lost 5 bases, J lost 1 base, and 15 bases lay in between. The CDR3 has 16 amino acids. CDR3 nucleotide sequence: TGTGCCAGCAGTCAAACGGGGGGCCCTTCCTACAATGAGCAGTTCTTC. Translation gives CASSQTGGPSYNEQFF.

Worth noting for this clonotype: The junction departs from the called germline gene at one end, perhaps through a read error. The genes are TRBV30 and TRBJ2-2, with D perhaps TRBD1 (5 bases). The CDR3 runs to 11 residues. Germline CDR1 reads GTSNPN; CDR2 reads SVGIG (reference sequence). The CDR3 reads CACARLGVLFF. CDR3 nucleotides: TGTGCCTGCGCCCGGCTAGGGGTGCTGTTTTTT.

The chain couples TRBV11-3 to TRBJ2-7, with unresolved D. V lost 0 bases and J lost 8, with 14 bases in between. Per the germline V gene, CDR1 is SGHNT and CDR2 is YENEEA. CDR3 length: 14 residues. The CDR3 protein is CASSLDPGSPKQYF. Written as DNA, the CDR3 is TGTGCCAGCAGCTTAGATCCGGGCTCTCCAAAGCAGTACTTC.

This rearrangement joins TRBV2 to TRBJ1-4, with D unresolved. CDR1 is SNHLY, CDR2 FYNNEI, per germline. The CDR3 is 14 residues long. With 4 bases removed from V and 5 bases from J, the gap between germline ends came to 11 bases. The CDR3 spells CASSGPDGNEKLFF. For the CDR3, the DNA is TGTGCCAGCAGTGGACCGGACGGCAATGAAAAACTGTTTTTT. Filled out from reference TRBV2 and TRBJ1-4, the complete variable domain reads EPEVTQTPSHQVTQMGQEVILRCVPISNHLYFYWYRQILGQKVEFLVSFYNNEISEKSEIFDDQFSVERPDGSNFTLKIRSTKLEDSAMYFCASSGPDGNEKLFFGSGTQLSVL.

The rearrangement uses TRBV5-5 and TRBJ2-5, with no clear D. The V end was cut by 2 bases, the J end by 4 bases, with 9 bases between. CDR3 length equals 13 residues. CDR1 and CDR2 (germline): SGHKS, YYEKEE (reference sequence). The CDR3 sequence is CASSFIGGETQYF. The CDR3 DNA is TGTGCCAGCAGCTTTATAGGCGGAGAGACCCAGTACTTC.

This clonotype was seen many times. This rearrangement joins TRBV20-1 to TRBJ1-3; D gene uncertain. The CDR3 is made up of 11 amino acids. With 5 bases removed from V and 7 bases from J, the gap between germline ends came to 9 bases. The V gene's germline CDR1 is DFQATT and CDR2 SNEGSKA (reference sequence). The CDR3 DNA reads as TGCAGTGCTGCTACATCGAACACCATATATTTT. It encodes CSAATSNTIYF.

This clonotype turned up a few times. V gene TRBV2 combines with J gene TRBJ2-1, with D hard to call. The V end was cut by 1 base, the J end by 7 bases, with 5 bases between. The CDR3 loop spans 12 amino acids. Germline CDR1 reads SNHLY; CDR2 reads FYNNEI. The CDR3 spells CASSEDRNEQFF. CDR3 coding DNA: TGTGCCAGCAGTGAAGATCGGAATGAGCAGTTCTTC.

This clonotype was counted ten times or more. The V gene is TRBV5-1, the J gene TRBJ1-1, with D tentatively TRBD1 (5 bases). V was clipped by 0 bases and J by 5 bases, with 14 bases between them. CDR1 is SGHRS, CDR2 YFSETQ, per germline. This CDR3 contains 15 residues. CDR3 loop: CASSLAWEGWTEAFF. The CDR3 DNA is TGCGCCAGCAGCTTGGCATGGGAGGGGTGGACTGAAGCTTTCTTT.

This clonotype has more than one count but fewer than ten. V gene TRBV7-9 combines with J gene TRBJ2-7, with unresolved D. CDR1 and CDR2 from the germline V gene are SEHNR and FQNEAQ (reference sequence). The V gene lost 5 bases and the J gene lost 1 base, with 9 bases spanning the gap. There are 13 residues in the CDR3. CDR3 region: CASSVGYSYEQYF. The DNA for the CDR3 is TGTGCCAGCAGCGTCGGCTATTCCTACGAGCAGTACTTC.

This clonotype was counted only a few times. The chain carries TRBV3-1 and TRBJ2-1; D unclear. V was trimmed by 0 bases and J by 14 bases, leaving 8 bases between them. The CDR3 runs 11 residues. Germline lookup yields CDR1 LGHDT and CDR2 YNNKEL (reference sequence). In DNA, the CDR3 is TGTGCCAGCAGCCAAGATAAGGTCGAGTTCTTC. This codes for CASSQDKVEFF.

This clonotype was detected a few times. The J gene is TRBJ2-7, the V gene TRBV20-1, with TRBD2 matching over 9 bases. The CDR3 length is 14 residues. With V trimmed by 3 bases and J by 6 bases, 9 bases remained unmatched. Per the germline V gene, CDR1 is DFQATT and CDR2 is SNEGSKA (reference sequence). CDR3 residues: CSASLIAGASEQYF. Here the CDR3 DNA reads TGCAGTGCTAGTTTGATAGCGGGAGCCTCCGAGCAGTACTTC.